The source of this T cell receptor beta chain is a study of radiotherapy plus CTLA-4 blockade in lung cancer. The table came from immunoSEQ multiplex PCR; TCRdb's copy has only in-frame clones and leaves some out. The data contain around 72,000 clones, 78% of them singletons. The CDR3 spans 13 residues. V shed 4 bases, J shed 3 bases, and the junction held 5 bases outside the gene matches. Germline V CDR1 and CDR2: GTSNPN, SVGIG (reference sequence). Patients in the study, people with chemo-refractory metastatic non-small-cell lung cancer, received focal radiation plus ipilimumab CTLA-4 blockade. This specimen consisted of peripheral blood, obtained from a patient treated with radiotherapy plus ipilimumab. This chain uses TRBV30 with TRBJ2-5, with 7 positions matching TRBD1. This clonotype originated in a human donor with non-small cell lung cancer who had a complete response to radiotherapy plus ipilimumab. Here the CDR3 DNA reads TGTGCCTGGACTTACAGGGGAAAAGAGACCCAGTACTTC. Protein: CAWTYRGKETQYF.